This TCR beta chain originates from a study of blood T cell repertoires in COVID-19. Across the study: T cells, B-cell-depleted T cells, or PBMCs supplied cDNA or gDNA.

Looked up from germline, CDR1 is SGHAT and CDR2 is FQNNGV. Trimming took 1 base from V and 7 from J, leaving 10 bases between them. The CDR3 runs to 13 residues. The Seattle site enrolled patients during active infection and followed them longitudinally. In the original workflow: Estimates of nucleated cell counts were drawn from the amplification of reference gene primers. TCRdb keeps only in-frame clones here, not all; method: immunoSEQ multiplex PCR. V, J and clone size reflect that table, while D and trimming were determined from the DNA. The sample lists just over 300,000 clones, roughly 91% occurring once.

The material sequenced was peripheral blood. This receptor was obtained from a woman in her 30s with COVID-19, enrolled during active disease. This chain uses TRBV11-2 with TRBJ2-5, with a weak D call TRBD1 (5 bases). The CDR3 DNA reads TGTGCCAGCAGCTTAGGGCCTAGGGGGACCCAGTACTTC. This sequence encodes CASSLGPRGTQYF.